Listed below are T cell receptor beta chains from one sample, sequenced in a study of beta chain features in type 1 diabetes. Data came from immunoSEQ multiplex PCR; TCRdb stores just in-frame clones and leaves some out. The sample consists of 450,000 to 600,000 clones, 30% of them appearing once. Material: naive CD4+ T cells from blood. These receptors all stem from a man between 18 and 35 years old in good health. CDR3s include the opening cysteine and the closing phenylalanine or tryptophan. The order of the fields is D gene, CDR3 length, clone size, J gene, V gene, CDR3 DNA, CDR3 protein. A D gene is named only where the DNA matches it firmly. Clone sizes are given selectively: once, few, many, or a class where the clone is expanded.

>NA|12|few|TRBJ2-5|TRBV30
TGTGCCTGGAGTGTAAATTGGGAGACCCAGTACTTC
CAWSVNWETQYF
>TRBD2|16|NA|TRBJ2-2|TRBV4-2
TGTGCCAGCAGCCCAGGACTAGCGGAGAACACCGGGGAGCTGTTTTTT
CASSPGLAENTGELFF
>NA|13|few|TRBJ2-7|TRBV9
TGTGCCAGCAGCGTAGGATATCCCAGCCCGCAGTACTTC
CASSVGYPSPQYF
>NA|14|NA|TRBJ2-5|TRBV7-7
TGTGCCAGCAGCCCCCTTTTCAGGGTAGAGACCCAGTACTTC
CASSPLFRVETQYF
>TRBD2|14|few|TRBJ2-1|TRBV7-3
TGTGCCAGCAGCGCACCGGGACTAAACAATGAGCAGTTCTTC
CASSAPGLNNEQFF
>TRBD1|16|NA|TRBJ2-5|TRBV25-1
TGTGCCAGCAGTGACGGGACAGGGACGACCCTGGAGACCCAGTACTTC
CASSDGTGTTLETQYF
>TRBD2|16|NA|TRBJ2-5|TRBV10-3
TGTGCCATCAGTGTAGGTAGCGGGAACACCAGGGAGACCCAGTACTTC
CAISVGSGNTRETQYF
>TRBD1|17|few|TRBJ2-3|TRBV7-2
TGTGCCAGCAGCTTATCTGGGGACAGGGGGCGAACAGATACGCAGTATTTT
CASSLSGDRGRTDTQYF
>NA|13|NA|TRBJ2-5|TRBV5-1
TGCGCCAGCAGATCCGGGACGGAGGAGACCCAGTACTTC
CASRSGTEETQYF
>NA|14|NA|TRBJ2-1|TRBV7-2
TGTGCCAGCAGCCCGGCGGGCTCCTACAATGAGCAGTTCTTC
CASSPAGSYNEQFF
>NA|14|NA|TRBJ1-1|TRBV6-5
TGTGCCAGCAGGGATTCAGGGACGAACACTGAAGCTTTCTTT
CASRDSGTNTEAFF
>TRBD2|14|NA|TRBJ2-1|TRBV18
TGTGCCAGCTCATCGGGACTAGCGGGGAATGAGCAGTTCTTC
CASSSGLAGNEQFF
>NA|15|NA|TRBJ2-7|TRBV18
TGTGCCAGCTCACCTACTCAGGGGACGACCTACGAGCAGTACTTC
CASSPTQGTTYEQYF
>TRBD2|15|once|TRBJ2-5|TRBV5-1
TGCGCCAGCAGCGTCACTAGCGGGAGCTGGGAGACCCAGTACTTC
CASSVTSGSWETQYF
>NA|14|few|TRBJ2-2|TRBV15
TGTGCCACCCGGAAGGCAGGGGTAGCCGGGGAGCTGTTTTTT
CATRKAGVAGELFF
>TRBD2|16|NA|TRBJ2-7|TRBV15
TGTGCCACCAGCAGAGACCGACTAGCGGATGCCTACGAGCAGTACTTC
CATSRDRLADAYEQYF
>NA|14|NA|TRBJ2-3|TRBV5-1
TGCGCCAGCAGCTTGAGGGGAAGCACAGATACGCAGTATTTT
CASSLRGSTDTQYF
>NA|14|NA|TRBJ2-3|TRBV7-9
TGTGCCAGCAGCTTCTCATCGGGCACAGATACGCAGTATTTT
CASSFSSGTDTQYF
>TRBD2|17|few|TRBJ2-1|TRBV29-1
TGCAGCGCCGATGGGACGGCGGGAGGGCCCTCCTACAATGAGCAGTTCTTC
CSADGTAGGPSYNEQFF
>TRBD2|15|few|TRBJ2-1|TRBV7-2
TGTGCCAGCAGCCAGGGACTAGCGGGAGCGGATGAGCAGTTCTTC
CASSQGLAGADEQFF
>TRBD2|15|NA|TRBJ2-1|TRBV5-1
TGCGCCAGCACCCCTCTAGCGGGAGGGACGAATGAGCAGTTCTTC
CASTPLAGGTNEQFF
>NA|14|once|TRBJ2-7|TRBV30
TGTGCCTGGACCGGGGATACTCGGGCTTACGAGCAGTACTTC
CAWTGDTRAYEQYF
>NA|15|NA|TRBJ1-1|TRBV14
TGTGCCAGCAGCCCACTCGGGCAGGGGAACACTGAAGCTTTCTTT
CASSPLGQGNTEAFF
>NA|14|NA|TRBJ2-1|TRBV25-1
TGTGCCAGCAGTGACAGGGAAACCTACAATGAGCAGTTCTTC
CASSDRETYNEQFF
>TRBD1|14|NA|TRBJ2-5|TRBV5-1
TGCGCCAGCAGCCATGGGACAGGGCAAGAGACCCAGTACTTC
CASSHGTGQETQYF
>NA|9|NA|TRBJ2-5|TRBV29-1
TGCAGCGTTGGGGAGACCCAGTACTTC
CSVGETQYF
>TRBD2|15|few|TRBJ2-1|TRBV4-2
TGTGCCAGCAGCCGTACTAGCGGGGTTTACAATGAGCAGTTCTTC
CASSRTSGVYNEQFF
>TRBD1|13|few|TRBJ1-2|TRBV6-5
TGTGCCAGCAGTTCGGACAGGAGGGAGGGCTACACCTTC
CASSSDRREGYTF
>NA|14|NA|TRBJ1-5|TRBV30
TGTGCCTGGAGTCCCCAGGGGCTCACTCAGCCCCAGCATTTT
CAWSPQGLTQPQHF
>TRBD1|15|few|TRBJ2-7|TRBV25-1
TGTGCCAGCAGTGAAGGACAGGGGAGCTCCTACGAGCAGTACTTC
CASSEGQGSSYEQYF
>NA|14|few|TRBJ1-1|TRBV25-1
TGTGCCAGCAGTGAATTAAGGGGAGGAACTGAAGCTTTCTTT
CASSELRGGTEAFF
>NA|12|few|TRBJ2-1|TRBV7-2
TGTGCCAGCAGCTTTAGTCGGAGTGAGCAGTTCTTC
CASSFSRSEQFF
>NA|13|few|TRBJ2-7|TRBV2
TGTGCCAGCAGTGAATGGCAGACGTACGAGCAGTACTTC
CASSEWQTYEQYF
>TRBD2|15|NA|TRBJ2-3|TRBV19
TGTGCCAGTAGTCCCCTAGCGGGAAGCACAGATACGCAGTATTTT
CASSPLAGSTDTQYF
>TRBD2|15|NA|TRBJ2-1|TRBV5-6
TGTGCCAGCAGCTTTCGCGGGAGGGGTTACAATGAGCAGTTCTTC
CASSFRGRGYNEQFF
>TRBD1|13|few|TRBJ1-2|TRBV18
TGTGCCAGCTCACCTAGGACAGGGGACGGCTACACCTTC
CASSPRTGDGYTF
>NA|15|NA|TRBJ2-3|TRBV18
TGTGCCAGCTCACCATCGGGGGCCGGCACAGATACGCAGTATTTT
CASSPSGAGTDTQYF
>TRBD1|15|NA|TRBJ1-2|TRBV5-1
TGCGCCAGCAGCTTTGGCCGACAGGGGACCTATGGCTACACCTTC
CASSFGRQGTYGYTF
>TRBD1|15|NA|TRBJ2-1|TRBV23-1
TGCGCCAGCAGTCAACCGACAGGGCTCGGCAATGAGCAGTTCTTC
CASSQPTGLGNEQFF
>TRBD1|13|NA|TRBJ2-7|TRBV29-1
TGCAGCGTTGTTAGACAGGGAGTAGGGGAGCAGTACTTC
CSVVRQGVGEQYF
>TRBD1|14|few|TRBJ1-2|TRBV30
TGTGCCTGGAGTTCGACAGGGGTTGGGTATGGCTACACCTTC
CAWSSTGVGYGYTF
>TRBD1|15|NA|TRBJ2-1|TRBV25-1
TGTGCCAGCAGTGAATATGGGACAGGGGAATTTGAGCAGTTCTTC
CASSEYGTGEFEQFF
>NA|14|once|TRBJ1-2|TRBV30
TGTGCCTGGAACCCAACAGGACGAGTCTATGGCTACACCTTC
CAWNPTGRVYGYTF
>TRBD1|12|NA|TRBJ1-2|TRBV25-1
TGTGCCAGCAGTTGGACAGGGTCGGGCTACACCTTC
CASSWTGSGYTF
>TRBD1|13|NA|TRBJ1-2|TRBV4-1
TGCGCCAGCAGCCATACGACAGGGGATGGCTACACCTTC
CASSHTTGDGYTF
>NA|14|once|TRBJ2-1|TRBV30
TGTGCCTGGAGTGTAATAATGTCCTACAATGAGCAGTTCTTC
CAWSVIMSYNEQFF
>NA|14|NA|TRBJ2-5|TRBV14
TGTGCCAGCAGCACCGGGCCTGATTCGGAGACCCAGTACTTC
CASSTGPDSETQYF
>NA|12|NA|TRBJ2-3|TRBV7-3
TGTGCCAGCAGCTCCGGGGCAGATACGCAGTATTTT
CASSSGADTQYF
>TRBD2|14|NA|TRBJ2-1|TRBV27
TGTGCCAGCAGTTCCGGCGGGAGATCCGATGAGCAGTTCTTC
CASSSGGRSDEQFF
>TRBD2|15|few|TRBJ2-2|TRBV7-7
TGTGCTAGCAGCCCAAGGACTAGTTCCACCGGGGAGCTGTTTTTT
CASSPRTSSTGELFF
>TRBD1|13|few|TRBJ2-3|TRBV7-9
TGTGCCAGCAGCACAGGGGTGGTAGATACGCAGTATTTT
CASSTGVVDTQYF
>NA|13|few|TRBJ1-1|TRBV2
TGTGCCAGCAGCGAGCTACGGGACGGTGAAGCTTTCTTT
CASSELRDGEAFF
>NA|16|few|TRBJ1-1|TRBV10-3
TGTGCCATCAGTGACGGCGGCGGGTTGATGAACACTGAAGCTTTCTTT
CAISDGGGLMNTEAFF
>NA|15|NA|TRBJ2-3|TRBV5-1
TGCGCCAGCAGCTTGTTCTCAGGGGATACAGATACGCAGTATTTT
CASSLFSGDTDTQYF
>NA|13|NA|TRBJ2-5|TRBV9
TGTGCCAGCAGCGGGACGGCTGAAGAGACCCAGTACTTC
CASSGTAEETQYF
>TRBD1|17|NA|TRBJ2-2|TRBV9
TGTGCCAGCAGCGTAGACCCAGACAGGGGGGACACCGGGGAGCTGTTTTTT
CASSVDPDRGDTGELFF
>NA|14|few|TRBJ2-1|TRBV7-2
TGTGCCAGCAGCTTATCATCGGTGAGGGATGAGCAGTTCTTC
CASSLSSVRDEQFF
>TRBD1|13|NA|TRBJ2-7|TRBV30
TGTGCCTGGCGCCGGACAGGGGATCCTGAGCAGTACTTC
CAWRRTGDPEQYF
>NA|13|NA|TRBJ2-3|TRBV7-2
TGTGCCAGCCTGGGGGGCAGCACAGATACGCAGTATTTT
CASLGGSTDTQYF